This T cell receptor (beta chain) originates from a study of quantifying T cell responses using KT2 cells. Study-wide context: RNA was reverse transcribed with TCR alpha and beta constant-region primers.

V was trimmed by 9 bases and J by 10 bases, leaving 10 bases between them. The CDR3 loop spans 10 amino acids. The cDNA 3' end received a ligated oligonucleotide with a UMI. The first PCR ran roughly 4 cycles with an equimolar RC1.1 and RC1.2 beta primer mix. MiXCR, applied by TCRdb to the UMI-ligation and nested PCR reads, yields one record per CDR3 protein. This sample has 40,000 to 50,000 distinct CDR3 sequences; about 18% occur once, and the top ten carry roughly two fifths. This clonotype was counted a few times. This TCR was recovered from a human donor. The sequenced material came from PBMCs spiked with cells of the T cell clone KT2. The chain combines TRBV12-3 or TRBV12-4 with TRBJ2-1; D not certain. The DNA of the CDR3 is TGTGCCAGTTTGGGCAGCGAGCAGTTCTTC. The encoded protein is CASLGSEQFF.